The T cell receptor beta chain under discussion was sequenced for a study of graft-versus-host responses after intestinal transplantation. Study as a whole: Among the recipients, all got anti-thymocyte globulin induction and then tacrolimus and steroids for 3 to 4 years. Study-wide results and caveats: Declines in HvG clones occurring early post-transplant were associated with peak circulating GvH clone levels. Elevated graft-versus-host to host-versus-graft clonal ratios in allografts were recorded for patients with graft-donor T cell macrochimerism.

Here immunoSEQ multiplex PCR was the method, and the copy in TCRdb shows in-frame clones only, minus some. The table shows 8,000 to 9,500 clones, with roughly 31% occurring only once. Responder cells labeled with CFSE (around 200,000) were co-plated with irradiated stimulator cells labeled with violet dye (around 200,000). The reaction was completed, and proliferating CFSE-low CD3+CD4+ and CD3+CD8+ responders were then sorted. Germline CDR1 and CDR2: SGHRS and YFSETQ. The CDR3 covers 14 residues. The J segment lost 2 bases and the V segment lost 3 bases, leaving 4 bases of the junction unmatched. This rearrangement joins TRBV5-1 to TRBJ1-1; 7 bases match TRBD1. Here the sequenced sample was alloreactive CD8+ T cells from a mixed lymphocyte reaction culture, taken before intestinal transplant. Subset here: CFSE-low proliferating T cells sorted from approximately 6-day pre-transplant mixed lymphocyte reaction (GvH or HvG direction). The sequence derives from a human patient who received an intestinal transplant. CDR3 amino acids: CASSWGDSNTEAFF. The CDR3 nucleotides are TGCGCCAGCAGCTGGGGGGACAGTAACACTGAAGCTTTCTTT.